A selection of T cell receptor beta chains follows, all from one sample in a study of cytomegalovirus exposure and HLA in healthy donors. Clones were sequenced by immunoSEQ multiplex PCR, and TCRdb holds only the in-frame ones, with some missing. The data show approximately 140,000 clones, around 79% seen once. Sequenced material: PBMCs. These receptors came from a human donor in good health. Both conserved end residues are part of each CDR3. Fields, in order: J gene, D gene, clone size, V gene, CDR3 DNA, CDR3 protein. A D gene is named only where the DNA matches it firmly. Part of the rows lack a size; the others show once, few, many or a class for expanded clones.

TRBJ2-7,TRBD1,NA,TRBV28,TGTGCCAGCAGTTTGACAGGGCGGGAGCAGTACTTC,CASSLTGREQYF
TRBJ1-2,TRBD1,NA,TRBV28,TGTGCCAGCAGTGGGGACAGGGTTTCTGGCTACACCTTC,CASSGDRVSGYTF
TRBJ1-1,NA,NA,TRBV5-1,TGCGCCAGCACCCCCGGTCGGGGGAACACTGAAGCTTTCTTT,CASTPGRGNTEAFF
TRBJ2-1,TRBD2,NA,TRBV7-2,TGTGCCAGCAGACTAACTAGCGGGGGAGCCTACAATGAGCAGTTCTTC,CASRLTSGGAYNEQFF
TRBJ2-5,TRBD1,few,TRBV7-6,TGTGCCAGCAGCTCCCGGACAGGGGGCGCGGGAGAGACCCAGTACTTC,CASSSRTGGAGETQYF
TRBJ1-1,NA,NA,TRBV19,TGTGCCAGTATTCTAAACAGAGAAGCTTTCTTT,CASILNREAFF
TRBJ1-5,NA,NA,TRBV28,TGTGCCAGCAGACACACAGGGAGCAATCAGCCCCAGCATTTT,CASRHTGSNQPQHF
TRBJ2-7,NA,NA,TRBV25-1,TGTGCCAGCAGTGATTCCTCGGAGGGAAGGCGAGGCGAGCAGTACTTC,CASSDSSEGRRGEQYF
TRBJ1-2,TRBD1,NA,TRBV7-2,TGTGCCAGCAGCCCAACGGACAGGGTCTATGGCTACACCTTC,CASSPTDRVYGYTF
TRBJ2-7,TRBD1,few,TRBV4-3,TGCGCCAGCAGCCAAAGTACGGGACAGGGAGGGGGCGAGCAGTACTTC,CASSQSTGQGGGEQYF
TRBJ2-7,TRBD1,once,TRBV7-9,TGTGCCAGCAGCCGGACAGGGGACGAGCAGTACTTC,CASSRTGDEQYF
TRBJ1-2,NA,NA,TRBV5-4,TGTGCCAGCAGCTTTCCTGTCGGGCCGGGACACGGCGGCTACACCTTC,CASSFPVGPGHGGYTF
TRBJ2-3,TRBD2,NA,TRBV9,TGTGCCAGCAGCCCCCGGGGACTAGCGGGGGGGCGAGATACGCAGTATTTT,CASSPRGLAGGRDTQYF
TRBJ2-2,NA,NA,TRBV27,TGTGCCAGCAGTTTGAACAGGGCGTCTAAAGGGGAGCTGTTTTTT,CASSLNRASKGELFF
TRBJ1-4,NA,NA,TRBV2,TGTGCCAGCGGGGGGGAGACAGAGAATGAAAAACTGTTTTTT,CASGGETENEKLFF
TRBJ1-4,NA,NA,TRBV9,TGTGCCAGCAGCCTTGCTCCAGGTTTTAATGAAAAACTGTTTTTT,CASSLAPGFNEKLFF
TRBJ1-3,NA,NA,TRBV5-4,TGTGCCAGCAGCTTGGATCTGGGAGAAGGAAACACCATATATTTT,CASSLDLGEGNTIYF
TRBJ2-2,NA,NA,TRBV27,TGTGCCAGCAGTTTATCGAAAGGGGGGGGCGGGGAGCTGTTTTTT,CASSLSKGGGGELFF
TRBJ2-1,NA,NA,TRBV7-9,TGTGCCAGCAGCTTAGGCTACGGCAAAAGCGGTTCCTACAATGAGCAGTTCTTC,CASSLGYGKSGSYNEQFF
TRBJ1-5,NA,few,TRBV6-5,TGTGCCAGCAGCCAAATAGGAATGGAGGGCCGGTCCCAGCATTTT,CASSQIGMEGRSQHF
TRBJ2-7,NA,NA,TRBV5-1,TGCGCCAGCAGCTTCGAAAGCTCTAGCTTCTACGAGCAGTACTTC,CASSFESSSFYEQYF
TRBJ2-3,NA,NA,TRBV6-5,TGTGCCAGCAGCCGCCGTTCAGGAGGAGATACGCAGTATTTT,CASSRRSGGDTQYF
TRBJ2-7,TRBD1,NA,TRBV6-1,TGTGCCAGCAGTTCTGACAGGGGATCCTACGAGCAGTACTTC,CASSSDRGSYEQYF
TRBJ2-5,NA,NA,TRBV28,TGTGCCAGCAGCACAGGGCACGGGGAGACCCAGTACTTC,CASSTGHGETQYF
TRBJ1-2,TRBD1,once,TRBV2,TGTGCCAGCAGGGCCGGGACAGGGGATTTTTATGGCTACACCTTC,CASRAGTGDFYGYTF
TRBJ1-1,NA,NA,TRBV28,TGTGCCAGCAGTTTGCTAGTGGTAAGGGGGTCGGACACTGAAGCTTTCTTT,CASSLLVVRGSDTEAFF
TRBJ2-2,TRBD2,NA,TRBV7-2,TGTGCCAGCAGCTACGTTCGGGGGGTCGACACCGGGGAGCTGTTTTTT,CASSYVRGVDTGELFF
TRBJ1-2,NA,NA,TRBV28,TGTGCCAGCAGTTTAGGCAGTCCGATGGGCTACACCTTC,CASSLGSPMGYTF
TRBJ2-7,TRBD1,NA,TRBV29-1,TGCAGCGTAACAGGGGGCCCAAGTTGGGAGCAGTACTTC,CSVTGGPSWEQYF
TRBJ2-7,NA,once,TRBV6-6,TGTGCCAGCACCCCGTCCCCGTACGAGCAGTACTTC,CASTPSPYEQYF
TRBJ2-3,NA,NA,TRBV12-1,TGTGCCAGCAGCTTTTTGGGGACAGGGATTTACACAGATACGCAGTATTTT,CASSFLGTGIYTDTQYF
TRBJ2-3,NA,NA,TRBV4-3,TGCGCCAGCAGCCCTTTAGGAGGGAGAGCTACGCAGTATTTT,CASSPLGGRATQYF
TRBJ2-2,NA,NA,TRBV29-1,TGCAGCGTTGACGCAGGGAACACCGGGGAGCTGTTTTTT,CSVDAGNTGELFF
TRBJ1-4,NA,NA,TRBV19,TGTGCCAGTGAGGAGACAGGTCCACAAAAACTGTTTTTT,CASEETGPQKLFF